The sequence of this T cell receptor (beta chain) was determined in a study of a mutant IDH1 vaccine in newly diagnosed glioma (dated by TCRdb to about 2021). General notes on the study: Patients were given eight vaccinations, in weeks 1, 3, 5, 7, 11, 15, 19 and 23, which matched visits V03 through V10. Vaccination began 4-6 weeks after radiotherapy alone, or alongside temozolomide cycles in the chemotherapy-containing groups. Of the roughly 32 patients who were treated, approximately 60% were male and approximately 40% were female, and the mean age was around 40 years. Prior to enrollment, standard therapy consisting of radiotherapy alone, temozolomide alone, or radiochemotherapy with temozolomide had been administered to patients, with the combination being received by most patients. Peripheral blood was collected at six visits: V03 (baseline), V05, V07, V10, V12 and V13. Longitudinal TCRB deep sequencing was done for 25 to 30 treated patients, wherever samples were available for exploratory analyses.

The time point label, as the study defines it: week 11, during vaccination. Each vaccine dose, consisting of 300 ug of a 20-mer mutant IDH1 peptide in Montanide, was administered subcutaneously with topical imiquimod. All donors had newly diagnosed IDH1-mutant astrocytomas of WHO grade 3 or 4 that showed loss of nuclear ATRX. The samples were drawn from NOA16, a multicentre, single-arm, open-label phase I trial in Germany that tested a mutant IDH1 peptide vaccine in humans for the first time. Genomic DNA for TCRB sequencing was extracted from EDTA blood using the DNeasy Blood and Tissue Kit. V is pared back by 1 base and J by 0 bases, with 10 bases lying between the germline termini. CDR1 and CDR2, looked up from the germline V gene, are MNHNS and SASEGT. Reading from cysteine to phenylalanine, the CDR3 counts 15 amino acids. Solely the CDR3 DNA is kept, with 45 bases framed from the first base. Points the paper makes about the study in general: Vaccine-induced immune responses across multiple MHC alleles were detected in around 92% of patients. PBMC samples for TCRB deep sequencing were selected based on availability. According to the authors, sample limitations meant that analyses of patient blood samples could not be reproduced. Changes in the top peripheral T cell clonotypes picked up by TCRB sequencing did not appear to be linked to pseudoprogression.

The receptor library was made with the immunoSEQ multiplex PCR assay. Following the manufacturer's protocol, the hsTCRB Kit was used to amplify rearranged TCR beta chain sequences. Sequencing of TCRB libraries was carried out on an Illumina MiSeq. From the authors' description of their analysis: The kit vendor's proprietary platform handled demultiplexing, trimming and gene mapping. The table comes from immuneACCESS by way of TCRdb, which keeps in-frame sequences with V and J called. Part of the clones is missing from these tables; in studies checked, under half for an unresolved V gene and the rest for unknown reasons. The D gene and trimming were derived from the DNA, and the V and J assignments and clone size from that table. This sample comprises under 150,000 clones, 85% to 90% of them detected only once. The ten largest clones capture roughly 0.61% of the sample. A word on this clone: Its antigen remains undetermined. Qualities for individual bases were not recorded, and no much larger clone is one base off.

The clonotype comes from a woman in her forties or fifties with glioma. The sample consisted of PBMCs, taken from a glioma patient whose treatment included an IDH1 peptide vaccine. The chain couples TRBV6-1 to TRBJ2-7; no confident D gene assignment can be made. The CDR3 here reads CASSEGWGISYEQYF. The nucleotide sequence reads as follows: TGTGCCAGCAGTGAAGGCTGGGGAATCTCCTACGAGCAGTACTTC.